This T cell receptor (beta chain) is drawn from a study of a mutant IDH1 vaccine in newly diagnosed glioma. In the study overall: The treated population exhibited a male proportion of roughly 62%, a female proportion of about 38%, and a mean age of about 40 years.

As concerns this clone: Its antigen is not known.

Measured with immunoSEQ multiplex PCR; TCRdb has only the in-frame clones, and not every one. The data hold about 67,000 clones, with around four fifths observed a single time. In germline, CDR1 is SNHLY, CDR2 FYNNEI. This CDR3 comprises 14 residues. V lost 3 bases and J lost 0, with 5 bases in between. Study-wide findings and caveats: Whatever changes occurred in top peripheral T cell clonotypes seemed unrelated to pseudoprogression.

As to time point: baseline, week 1 (first vaccination visit). Treatment indicated: pre-vaccination baseline after standard-of-care therapy. Every donor had a new WHO grade 3 or 4 astrocytoma that was IDH1-mutant, with loss of nuclear ATRX. The rearrangement links TRBV2 to TRBJ1-4, with D possibly TRBD1 on 5 matching bases. Sequenced material: peripheral blood mononuclear cells (PBMCs), taken from a glioma patient treated with radiotherapy, temozolomide or both. The receptor was derived from a woman aged 18-29 years with glioma. Some clones in this sample may be carry-over from other donors' samples. The CDR3 here is CASSETATNEKLFF. The CDR3 region has the DNA TGTGCCAGCAGTGAGACAGCAACTAATGAAAAACTGTTTTTT.